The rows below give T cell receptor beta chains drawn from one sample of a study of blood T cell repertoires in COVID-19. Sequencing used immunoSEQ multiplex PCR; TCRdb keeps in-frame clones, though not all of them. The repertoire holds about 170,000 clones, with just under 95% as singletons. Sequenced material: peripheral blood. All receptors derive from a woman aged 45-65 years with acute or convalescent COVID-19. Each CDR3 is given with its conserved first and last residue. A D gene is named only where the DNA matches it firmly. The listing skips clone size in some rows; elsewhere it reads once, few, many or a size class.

CDR3nt: TGCAGCGTTGAGTGGCGGGGATCCTCCTACGAGCAGTACTTC; CDR3aa: CSVEWRGSSYEQYF; d_gene: -; v_gene: TRBV29-1; j_gene: TRBJ2-7; abundance: -
CDR3nt: TGTGCCAGCAGCTTACAAGGTGGGCTCAATCAGCCCCAGCATTTT; CDR3aa: CASSLQGGLNQPQHF; d_gene: -; v_gene: TRBV7-2; j_gene: TRBJ1-5; abundance: once
CDR3nt: TGTGCCAGCAGTACGGACAAGGTGGGCGGCTACACCTTC; CDR3aa: CASSTDKVGGYTF; d_gene: -; v_gene: TRBV2; j_gene: TRBJ1-2; abundance: -
CDR3nt: TGTGCCAGCAGTTCCAGGGGAATCATCTACGAGCAGTACTTC; CDR3aa: CASSSRGIIYEQYF; d_gene: -; v_gene: TRBV28; j_gene: TRBJ2-7; abundance: -
CDR3nt: TGTGCCATCAGGGGAGGGTCTGAAGCTTTCTTT; CDR3aa: CAIRGGSEAFF; d_gene: -; v_gene: TRBV10-3; j_gene: TRBJ1-1; abundance: -
CDR3nt: TGTGCCAGCAGCTCAGGGTCGGGTCAGCCCCAGCATTTT; CDR3aa: CASSSGSGQPQHF; d_gene: -; v_gene: TRBV9; j_gene: TRBJ1-5; abundance: -
CDR3nt: TGTGCCATCAGTGCAGGATGGGCAGGGATGGACTATGGCTACACCTTC; CDR3aa: CAISAGWAGMDYGYTF; d_gene: -; v_gene: TRBV10-3; j_gene: TRBJ1-2; abundance: once
CDR3nt: TGTGCCAGCAGCCAAGCCCTAGGGACTAGCACAGATACGCAGTATTTT; CDR3aa: CASSQALGTSTDTQYF; d_gene: -; v_gene: TRBV3-1/TRBV3-2; j_gene: TRBJ2-3; abundance: -
CDR3nt: TGCGCCAGCAGTATTTCCCCAACCAACAGGATTGAGGAGGGCTACACCTTC; CDR3aa: CASSISPTNRIEEGYTF; d_gene: -; v_gene: TRBV10-2; j_gene: TRBJ1-2; abundance: -
CDR3nt: TGCAGTGCTTCTCAAGAGACCCAGTACTTC; CDR3aa: CSASQETQYF; d_gene: -; v_gene: TRBV20-1; j_gene: TRBJ2-5; abundance: -
CDR3nt: TGTGCCAGCAGTCCCAGCGGGAGTGTCACCGGGGAGCTGTTTTTT; CDR3aa: CASSPSGSVTGELFF; d_gene: TRBD2; v_gene: TRBV14; j_gene: TRBJ2-2; abundance: -
CDR3nt: TGTGCCAGCAGTTTATCGCAGGGGAACACTGAAGCTTTCTTT; CDR3aa: CASSLSQGNTEAFF; d_gene: -; v_gene: TRBV28; j_gene: TRBJ1-1; abundance: -
CDR3nt: TGTGCCAGCAGCCTTAAACCAGGGGGTTTCGATAATTCACCCCTCCACTTT; CDR3aa: CASSLKPGGFDNSPLHF; d_gene: TRBD1; v_gene: TRBV7-6; j_gene: TRBJ1-6; abundance: -
CDR3nt: TGTGCCACCAGCAACGGGGGGCAGGTGGGTGAGCAGTTCTTC; CDR3aa: CATSNGGQVGEQFF; d_gene: -; v_gene: TRBV15; j_gene: TRBJ2-1; abundance: -
CDR3nt: TGCGCCAGCAGCTTCGGGGGTGATCTAGGCGAGCAGTACTTC; CDR3aa: CASSFGGDLGEQYF; d_gene: -; v_gene: TRBV5-1; j_gene: TRBJ2-7; abundance: -
CDR3nt: TGCGCCAGCAATAGCGAGGAGGCAGGGACTAACACAGATACGCAGTATTTT; CDR3aa: CASNSEEAGTNTDTQYF; d_gene: TRBD2; v_gene: TRBV10-2; j_gene: TRBJ2-3; abundance: -
CDR3nt: TGCGCCAGCAGCCAAGGGGGGACAGGGGGTGAAAAACTGTTTTTT; CDR3aa: CASSQGGTGGEKLFF; d_gene: TRBD1; v_gene: TRBV4-1; j_gene: TRBJ1-4; abundance: once
CDR3nt: TGTGCCAGCAGTTTCGGACGGGGGTATAATTCACCCCTCCACTTT; CDR3aa: CASSFGRGYNSPLHF; d_gene: -; v_gene: TRBV28; j_gene: TRBJ1-6; abundance: -
CDR3nt: TGTGCCAGCAGCTCGGGAGCCTATAATTCACCCCTCCACTTT; CDR3aa: CASSSGAYNSPLHF; d_gene: -; v_gene: TRBV5-4; j_gene: TRBJ1-6; abundance: -
CDR3nt: TGTGCCAGCAGCCGACTAGCGGGGGGGCAAAATGAGCAGTTCTTC; CDR3aa: CASSRLAGGQNEQFF; d_gene: TRBD2; v_gene: TRBV14; j_gene: TRBJ2-1; abundance: -
CDR3nt: TGTGCCAGTAGTAAGGGACTAGCGGGGCGAACCGGGGAGCTGTTTTTT; CDR3aa: CASSKGLAGRTGELFF; d_gene: TRBD2; v_gene: TRBV19; j_gene: TRBJ2-2; abundance: -
CDR3nt: TGTGCCAGCAGCCCAAGCTTGCGGGAATCCGAGCAGTACTTC; CDR3aa: CASSPSLRESEQYF; d_gene: -; v_gene: TRBV7-2; j_gene: TRBJ2-7; abundance: -
CDR3nt: TGTGCCAGCACCTTCGCAGACGAGCAGTACTTC; CDR3aa: CASTFADEQYF; d_gene: -; v_gene: TRBV28; j_gene: TRBJ2-7; abundance: -
CDR3nt: TGTGCCACTAGCGGGAGTGCAGATACGCAGTATTTT; CDR3aa: CATSGSADTQYF; d_gene: TRBD2; v_gene: TRBV10-3; j_gene: TRBJ2-3; abundance: few
CDR3nt: TGTGCCAGCAGTCCCGGGCCCCGGGGCACTGAAGCTTTCTTT; CDR3aa: CASSPGPRGTEAFF; d_gene: -; v_gene: TRBV6-5; j_gene: TRBJ1-1; abundance: -
CDR3nt: TGTGCCAGCAGTGAATACCAGGGAGGTCATCAGCCCCAGCATTTT; CDR3aa: CASSEYQGGHQPQHF; d_gene: -; v_gene: TRBV6-1; j_gene: TRBJ1-5; abundance: -
CDR3nt: TGCGCCAGCAGCTTGGACAGGGATTACACCTTC; CDR3aa: CASSLDRDYTF; d_gene: -; v_gene: TRBV5-1; j_gene: TRBJ1-2; abundance: -
CDR3nt: TGTGCCAGCACCAACTTCCGGGACTACGTGAACAATGAGCAGTTCTTC; CDR3aa: CASTNFRDYVNNEQFF; d_gene: TRBD2; v_gene: TRBV28; j_gene: TRBJ2-1; abundance: -
CDR3nt: TGTGCCAGCAGTGCAGTAGCGGGGGCCTACAATGAGCAGTTCTTC; CDR3aa: CASSAVAGAYNEQFF; d_gene: TRBD2; v_gene: TRBV2; j_gene: TRBJ2-1; abundance: -
CDR3nt: TGTGCCAGCAGCCAAAACCGGGACAGGGGAAACATTCAGTACTTC; CDR3aa: CASSQNRDRGNIQYF; d_gene: TRBD1; v_gene: TRBV7-3; j_gene: TRBJ2-4; abundance: -
CDR3nt: TGTGCCAGCAGCCTTGGCGGGTCTAGCGGAATCTACGAGCAGTACTTC; CDR3aa: CASSLGGSSGIYEQYF; d_gene: TRBD2; v_gene: TRBV5-8; j_gene: TRBJ2-7; abundance: once
CDR3nt: TGTGCCAGCAGTTTAATCGGGAAAAGCGTCGGGGAGCTGTTTTTT; CDR3aa: CASSLIGKSVGELFF; d_gene: -; v_gene: TRBV28; j_gene: TRBJ2-2; abundance: -
CDR3nt: TGTGCCAGCAGTTTAGAGCGGAAGCAGTTCTTC; CDR3aa: CASSLERKQFF; d_gene: -; v_gene: TRBV12-3/TRBV12-4; j_gene: TRBJ2-1; abundance: -
CDR3nt: TGTGCCAGTACTAGAGGACTAGCGGGAACTCAGTGGGAGCTGTTTTTT; CDR3aa: CASTRGLAGTQWELFF; d_gene: TRBD2; v_gene: TRBV19; j_gene: TRBJ2-2; abundance: -
CDR3nt: TGTGCCAGCAGCTTAACGGCGGGGGAAGATACGCAGTATTTT; CDR3aa: CASSLTAGEDTQYF; d_gene: TRBD2; v_gene: TRBV7-3; j_gene: TRBJ2-3; abundance: -
CDR3nt: TGTGCCAGCAGTCGGGACACAAATAATTCACCCCTCCACTTT; CDR3aa: CASSRDTNNSPLHF; d_gene: -; v_gene: TRBV6-5; j_gene: TRBJ1-6; abundance: -
CDR3nt: TGTGCCAGCAGCGTTCATTCGACTAGCGGCCAAGAGACCCAGTACTTC; CDR3aa: CASSVHSTSGQETQYF; d_gene: TRBD2; v_gene: TRBV9; j_gene: TRBJ2-5; abundance: -
CDR3nt: TGTGCCAGCAGTACAGAAAACTATGGCTACACCTTC; CDR3aa: CASSTENYGYTF; d_gene: -; v_gene: TRBV6-2/TRBV6-3; j_gene: TRBJ1-2; abundance: -
CDR3nt: TGTGCCAGCAGTTTCACCCCCCAGCGGACTGAAGCTTTCTTT; CDR3aa: CASSFTPQRTEAFF; d_gene: -; v_gene: TRBV28; j_gene: TRBJ1-1; abundance: -
CDR3nt: TGTGCCAGTAGTGACCGGGACAGGGGCGTCGAAAAACTGTTTTTT; CDR3aa: CASSDRDRGVEKLFF; d_gene: TRBD1; v_gene: TRBV19; j_gene: TRBJ1-4; abundance: -
CDR3nt: TGTGCCAGCAGTTTCCCCGAGGGCTATAATTCACCCCTCCACTTT; CDR3aa: CASSFPEGYNSPLHF; d_gene: -; v_gene: TRBV28; j_gene: TRBJ1-6; abundance: -
CDR3nt: TGTGCCAGCAGTTTGGACAACAATCAGCCCCAGCATTTT; CDR3aa: CASSLDNNQPQHF; d_gene: -; v_gene: TRBV28; j_gene: TRBJ1-5; abundance: -